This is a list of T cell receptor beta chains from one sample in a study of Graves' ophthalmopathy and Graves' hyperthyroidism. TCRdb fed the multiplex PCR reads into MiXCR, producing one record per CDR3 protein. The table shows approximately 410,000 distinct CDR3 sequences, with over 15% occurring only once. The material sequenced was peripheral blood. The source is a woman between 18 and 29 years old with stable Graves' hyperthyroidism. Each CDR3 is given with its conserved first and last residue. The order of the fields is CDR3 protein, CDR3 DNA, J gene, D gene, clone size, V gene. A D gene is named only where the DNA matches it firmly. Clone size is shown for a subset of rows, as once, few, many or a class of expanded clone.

CDR3: CASSYRGYPQYF
DNA: TGTGCCAGCAGTTACAGGGGATACCCTCAGTACTTC
J: TRBJ2-4
D: .
size: many
V: TRBV6-2/TRBV6-3

CDR3: CSVEGRDGYTF
DNA: TGCAGCGTTGAAGGTCGGGATGGCTACACCTTC
J: TRBJ1-2
D: .
size: many
V: TRBV29-1

CDR3: CASSLFRSINQPQHF
DNA: TGTGCCAGCAGTTTATTTCGCAGTATCAATCAGCCCCAGCATTTT
J: TRBJ1-5
D: .
size: many
V: TRBV27

CDR3: CASSLDSRPDTAQHF
DNA: TGTGCCAGCAGCTTAGATAGCAGGCCGGACACCGCCCAGCATTTT
J: TRBJ1-5
D: .
size: many
V: TRBV7-6

CDR3: CASSNRPMDGIYGYTF
DNA: TGCGCCAGCAGCAACCGCCCAATGGACGGGATCTATGGCTACACCTTC
J: TRBJ1-2
D: .
size: many
V: TRBV5-1

CDR3: CASSAVGVGTEAFF
DNA: TGTGCCAGCAGTGCCGTCGGGGTTGGCACTGAAGCTTTCTTT
J: TRBJ1-1
D: .
size: few
V: TRBV2

CDR3: CASTPGMTTTGELFF
DNA: TGTGCCAGCACCCCCGGAATGACAACCACCGGGGAGCTGTTTTTT
J: TRBJ2-2
D: .
size: many
V: TRBV9

CDR3: CASSLKEASSGNTIYF
DNA: TGTGCCAGCAGCTTAAAAGAGGCCTCCTCTGGAAACACCATATATTTT
J: TRBJ1-3
D: .
size: .
V: TRBV11-2

CDR3: CASSYTVDTGELFF
DNA: TGTGCCAGCAGTTACACGGTGGACACCGGGGAGCTGTTTTTT
J: TRBJ2-2
D: .
size: many
V: TRBV6-5

CDR3: CASSQGPGQTTTERQYF
DNA: TGCGCCAGCAGCCAAGGGCCGGGGCAGACCACAACCGAAAGACAGTACTTC
J: TRBJ2-7
D: .
size: few
V: TRBV4-1

CDR3: CASSLVVQGDRETQYF
DNA: TGTGCCAGCAGTTTAGTGGTCCAGGGGGATCGGGAGACCCAGTACTTC
J: TRBJ2-5
D: TRBD1
size: .
V: TRBV27

CDR3: CASSWGTGGYQETQYF
DNA: TGTGCCAGTAGTTGGGGGACAGGAGGTTACCAAGAGACCCAGTACTTC
J: TRBJ2-5
D: TRBD1
size: many
V: TRBV6-5

CDR3: CASSLGFGQAGTEAFF
DNA: TGCGCCAGCAGCTTGGGCTTCGGACAGGCAGGGACTGAAGCTTTCTTT
J: TRBJ1-1
D: TRBD1
size: .
V: TRBV5-1

CDR3: CSARVPKLRGYTF
DNA: TGCAGTGCTAGAGTCCCGAAATTGCGGGGCTACACCTTC
J: TRBJ1-2
D: .
size: few
V: TRBV20-1

CDR3: CASSSSPVSGANVLTF
DNA: TGTGCCAGCAGTTCCTCCCCAGTCTCTGGGGCCAACGTCCTGACTTTC
J: TRBJ2-6
D: .
size: many
V: TRBV6-2/TRBV6-3

CDR3: CSVADRAGGEQYF
DNA: TGCAGCGTCGCTGACAGGGCCGGGGGGGAGCAGTACTTC
J: TRBJ2-7
D: .
size: many
V: TRBV29-1

CDR3: CASSLEAGTIQETQYF
DNA: TGCGCCAGCAGCTTGGAGGCAGGGACCATCCAAGAGACCCAGTACTTC
J: TRBJ2-5
D: .
size: .
V: TRBV5-1

CDR3: CASSPLLTGQNYGYTF
DNA: TGTGCCAGCAGCCCACTATTGACGGGACAGAACTATGGCTACACCTTC
J: TRBJ1-2
D: TRBD1
size: many
V: TRBV7-8

CDR3: CASSFPLRMNTEAFF
DNA: TGTGCCAGCAGCTTCCCTCTACGAATGAACACTGAAGCTTTCTTT
J: TRBJ1-1
D: .
size: many
V: TRBV7-9

CDR3: CASSLIRGTGSNTGELFF
DNA: TGTGCCAGCAGCTTAATTCGCGGGACAGGATCGAACACCGGGGAGCTGTTTTTT
J: TRBJ2-2
D: TRBD1
size: few
V: TRBV11-1

CDR3: CASSQDELSSSGNTIYF
DNA: TGCGCCAGCAGCCAAGATGAACTCAGCAGCTCTGGAAACACCATATATTTT
J: TRBJ1-3
D: .
size: few
V: TRBV4-1

CDR3: CASSPVEIYGYTF
DNA: TGCGCCAGCAGCCCAGTAGAGATCTATGGCTACACCTTC
J: TRBJ1-2
D: .
size: few
V: TRBV5-1

CDR3: CASMGDRGSYGYTF
DNA: TGTGCCAGTATGGGGGACAGGGGATCCTATGGCTACACCTTC
J: TRBJ1-2
D: TRBD1
size: many
V: TRBV19

CDR3: CASSLAVAFGTGGLGQPQHF
DNA: TGTGCCAGCAGCTTAGCGGTCGCCTTCGGGACAGGGGGCTTGGGTCAGCCCCAGCATTTT
J: TRBJ1-5
D: TRBD1
size: many
V: TRBV11-1

CDR3: CASSIGQGKANTIYF
DNA: TGTGCCAGCAGTATCGGACAGGGAAAAGCGAACACCATATATTTT
J: TRBJ1-3
D: TRBD1
size: many
V: TRBV6-5

CDR3: CASSVDGRTEAFF
DNA: TGCGCCAGCAGCGTGGACGGCCGCACTGAAGCTTTCTTT
J: TRBJ1-1
D: .
size: many
V: TRBV5-1

CDR3: CASSQEIGRLLGNQPQHF
DNA: TGCGCCAGCAGCCAAGAAATCGGCCGGCTCCTGGGGAATCAGCCCCAGCATTTT
J: TRBJ1-5
D: .
size: many
V: TRBV4-1

CDR3: CASSSAVSGGHQETQYF
DNA: TGTGCCAGCAGTTCGGCTGTTAGCGGGGGGCACCAAGAGACCCAGTACTTC
J: TRBJ2-5
D: TRBD2
size: many
V: TRBV6-2/TRBV6-3

CDR3: CSVERQVYGYTF
DNA: TGCAGCGTTGAAAGGCAAGTCTATGGCTACACCTTC
J: TRBJ1-2
D: .
size: many
V: TRBV29-1

CDR3: CASSLGAPPRPQHF
DNA: TGTGCCAGCAGTTTAGGGGCCCCCCCCCGGCCCCAGCATTTT
J: TRBJ1-5
D: .
size: .
V: TRBV28

CDR3: CSVGRQGVHEQYF
DNA: TGCAGCGTTGGTCGGCAGGGGGTCCACGAGCAGTACTTC
J: TRBJ2-7
D: TRBD1
size: .
V: TRBV29-1

CDR3: CASSIGPVDTEAFF
DNA: TGTGCCAGCAGCATTGGGCCGGTTGACACTGAAGCTTTCTTT
J: TRBJ1-1
D: .
size: .
V: TRBV7-2

CDR3: CATSDNISNQPQHF
DNA: TGTGCCACCAGTGATAACATTAGCAATCAGCCCCAGCATTTT
J: TRBJ1-5
D: .
size: many
V: TRBV24-1

CDR3: CASSIEEDGVYGYTF
DNA: TGTGCCAGTAGTATAGAAGAAGACGGAGTCTATGGCTACACCTTC
J: TRBJ1-2
D: .
size: many
V: TRBV19

CDR3: CASSLGVQETQYF
DNA: TGTGCCAGCAGTTTAGGGGTACAAGAGACCCAGTACTTC
J: TRBJ2-5
D: .
size: many
V: TRBV12-3/TRBV12-4

CDR3: CAIKTGVDSNYGYTF
DNA: TGTGCCATAAAAACCGGGGTAGATTCTAACTATGGCTACACCTTC
J: TRBJ1-2
D: .
size: .
V: TRBV19

CDR3: CASSLGGQYNQPQHF
DNA: TGTGCCAGCAGTTTAGGCGGACAGTATAATCAGCCCCAGCATTTT
J: TRBJ1-5
D: .
size: .
V: TRBV12-3/TRBV12-4

CDR3: CASSEANKGSHLHF
DNA: TGTGCCAGCAGTGAAGCGAACAAGGGTTCACACCTCCACTTT
J: TRBJ1-6
D: .
size: .
V: TRBV6-1

CDR3: CASSLPPGRAFF
DNA: TGTGCCAGCAGCCTGCCTCCGGGACGGGCTTTCTTT
J: TRBJ1-1
D: .
size: .
V: TRBV7-3

CDR3: CSVPGRDRNQGYTF
DNA: TGCAGCGTTCCGGGACGGGACCGCAATCAAGGCTACACCTTC
J: TRBJ1-2
D: .
size: many
V: TRBV29-1

CDR3: CASSLQGGWDSPLHF
DNA: TGTGCCAGCAGTTTACAAGGGGGCTGGGATTCACCCCTCCACTTT
J: TRBJ1-6
D: TRBD1
size: many
V: TRBV27

CDR3: CASTEDRGYEQYF
DNA: TGTGCCAGCACCGAGGACAGGGGCTACGAGCAGTACTTC
J: TRBJ2-7
D: TRBD1
size: many
V: TRBV11-2

CDR3: CSARDGGYGYTF
DNA: TGCAGTGCTAGGGACGGAGGCTATGGCTACACCTTC
J: TRBJ1-2
D: .
size: many
V: TRBV20-1

CDR3: CASSQGPSVGETQYF
DNA: TGTGCCAGCAGCCAAGGACCCTCAGTCGGAGAGACCCAGTACTTC
J: TRBJ2-5
D: .
size: many
V: TRBV3-1

CDR3: CASSFYRSGANVLTF
DNA: TGTGCCAGCAGCTTTTACCGATCTGGGGCCAACGTCCTGACTTTC
J: TRBJ2-6
D: .
size: many
V: TRBV7-2

CDR3: CASSLDGVTEAFF
DNA: TGCGCCAGCAGCTTGGATGGTGTCACTGAAGCTTTCTTT
J: TRBJ1-1
D: .
size: many
V: TRBV5-1

CDR3: CASSYAKYSGALRQPQHF
DNA: TGTGCCAGCAGTTACGCAAAATACAGTGGGGCTCTCAGGCAGCCCCAGCATTTT
J: TRBJ1-5
D: .
size: many
V: TRBV6-2/TRBV6-3

CDR3: CASRGTGDQPQHF
DNA: TGTGCCAGCAGAGGGACAGGGGATCAGCCCCAGCATTTT
J: TRBJ1-5
D: TRBD1
size: many
V: TRBV12-3/TRBV12-4

CDR3: CASIGTAGSATEAFF
DNA: TGTGCCAGCATCGGAACGGCCGGGAGTGCAACTGAAGCTTTCTTT
J: TRBJ1-1
D: .
size: many
V: TRBV27